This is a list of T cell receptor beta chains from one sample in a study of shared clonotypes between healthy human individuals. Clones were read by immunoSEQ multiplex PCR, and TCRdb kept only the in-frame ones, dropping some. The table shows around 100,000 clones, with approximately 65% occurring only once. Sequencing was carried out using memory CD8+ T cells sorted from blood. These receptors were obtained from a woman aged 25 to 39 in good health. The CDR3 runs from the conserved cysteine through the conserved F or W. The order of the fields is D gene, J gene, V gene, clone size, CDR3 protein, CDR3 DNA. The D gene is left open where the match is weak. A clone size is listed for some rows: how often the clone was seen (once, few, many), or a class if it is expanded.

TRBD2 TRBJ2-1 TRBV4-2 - CASSHRTRRDEQFF TGTGCCAGCAGCCACCGGACTAGACGCGATGAGCAGTTCTTC
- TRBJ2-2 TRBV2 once CASSVSFQQGGPGELFF TGTGCCAGCAGTGTTAGTTTCCAACAGGGTGGCCCCGGGGAGCTGTTTTTT
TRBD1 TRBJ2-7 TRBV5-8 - CASSFLDRGYEQYF TGTGCCAGCAGCTTTCTGGACAGGGGCTACGAGCAGTACTTC
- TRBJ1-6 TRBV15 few CATSRDSGTGNSPLHF TGTGCCACCAGCAGAGATTCCGGGACGGGGAATTCACCCCTCCACTTT
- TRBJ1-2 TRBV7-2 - CASSTPEGFYGYTF TGTGCCAGCAGCACTCCGGAAGGCTTCTATGGCTACACCTTC
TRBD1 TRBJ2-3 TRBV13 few CASSPLGQAPRTDTQYF TGTGCCAGCAGCCCCCTCGGACAGGCGCCTCGGACAGATACGCAGTATTTT
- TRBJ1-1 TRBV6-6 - CASTKFRAGYSTEAFF TGTGCCAGCACTAAATTCAGGGCTGGGTATAGCACTGAAGCTTTCTTT
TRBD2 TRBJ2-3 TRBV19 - CASSGTSDNTDTQYF TGTGCCAGTAGCGGGACTAGCGATAACACAGATACGCAGTATTTT
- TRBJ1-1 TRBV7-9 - CASSPMDGVTEAFF TGTGCCAGCAGCCCGATGGACGGGGTCACTGAAGCTTTCTTT
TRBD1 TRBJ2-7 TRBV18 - CASSGTASYEQYF TGTGCCAGCTCGGGGACAGCTTCCTACGAGCAGTACTTC
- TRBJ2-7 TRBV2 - CASSHPMRPYEQYF TGTGCCAGCAGCCATCCCATGAGGCCCTACGAGCAGTACTTC
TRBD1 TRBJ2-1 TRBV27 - CASSRQGYNEQFF TGTGCCAGCAGTAGACAGGGCTACAATGAGCAGTTCTTC
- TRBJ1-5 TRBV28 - CASNLGESNQPQHF TGTGCCAGCAACCTTGGGGAGAGTAATCAGCCCCAGCATTTT
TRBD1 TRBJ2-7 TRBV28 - CASTPRDSGWQYF TGTGCCAGCACTCCCAGGGACAGCGGTTGGCAGTACTTC
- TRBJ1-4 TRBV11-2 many CASSPRAQRNEKLFF TGTGCCAGCAGCCCTCGGGCACAGAGGAATGAAAAACTGTTTTTT
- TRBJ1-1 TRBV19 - CASSIEGLNTEAFF TGTGCCAGTAGTATAGAAGGGTTGAACACTGAAGCTTTCTTT
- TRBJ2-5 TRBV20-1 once CSTGAETQYF TGCAGTACTGGGGCTGAGACCCAGTACTTC
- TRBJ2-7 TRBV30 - CAWSMGYEQYF TGTGCCTGGAGTATGGGGTACGAGCAGTACTTC
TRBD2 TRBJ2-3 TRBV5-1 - CASSAGAGGKTTDTQYF TGCGCCAGCAGCGCGGGAGCGGGAGGGAAGACCACAGATACGCAGTATTTT
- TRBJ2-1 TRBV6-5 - CASSGGPINEQFF TGTGCCAGCAGTGGGGGACCGATCAATGAGCAGTTCTTC
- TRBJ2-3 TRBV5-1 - CASSGLLSSTDTQYF TGCGCCAGCTCCGGACTTTTATCTAGCACAGATACGCAGTATTTT
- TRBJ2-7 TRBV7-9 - CASSLELDSGEQYF TGTGCCAGCAGCTTAGAACTAGACTCGGGCGAGCAGTACTTC
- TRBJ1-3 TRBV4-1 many CASSQADGRSGNTIYF TGCGCCAGCAGCCAAGCCGACGGACGCTCTGGAAACACCATATATTTT
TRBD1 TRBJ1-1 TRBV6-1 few CASKRTGWDTEAFF TGTGCCAGCAAACGGACAGGGTGGGACACTGAAGCTTTCTTT
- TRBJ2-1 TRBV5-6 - CASTCLGGYCEQFF TGTGCCAGCACCTGTCTCGGGGGTTATTGTGAGCAGTTCTTC